This T cell receptor (beta chain) appears in the sequencing data of a study of shared clonotypes between healthy human individuals. Notes on the study in general: Blood was the sole source, and tissue repertoires probably differ.

Profiling relied on immunoSEQ multiplex PCR, and the TCRdb table lists in-frame clones only, not all of them. The sample lists some 2,400,000 clones, around 95% occurring once. The germline V gene has CDR1 MGHRA and CDR2 YSYEKL. CDR3 length: 16 residues. The V end was cut by 0 bases, the J end by 10 bases, with 19 bases between. A split of CD4+ cells into CD45RA+ naive and CD45RA-negative memory subsets was performed. In regard to this clone: Antigen: not known.

This receptor was identified in a man aged 18 to 30 in good health. The sample was naive CD4+ T cells sorted from blood. Subset noted: CD45RA+ positively selected. The V gene is TRBV4-1, the J gene TRBJ2-1; TRBD1 or TRBD2 may be the D gene (5 bases each). CDR3 amino acids: CASSQDNAGRIYEQFF. CDR3 in DNA: TGCGCCAGCAGCCAAGATAACGCAGGGAGAATTTACGAGCAGTTCTTC.